These T cell receptor beta chains were read from a single sample in a study of identical twins. A single record per CDR3 protein comes from TCRdb applying MiXCR to the 5' RACE reads. The data hold 600,000 to 850,000 distinct CDR3 sequences, with approximately 18% observed a single time. These data were also filed under a second study, of T cells expressing NK-cell markers.

The sequenced material came from PBMCs. The receptors originated from a woman aged 18-35 years in good health. CDR3s include the opening cysteine and the closing phenylalanine or tryptophan. D genes are given only for firm matches. Clone size is given for some rows only: seen once, a few or many times, or a class if the clone is expanded.

clone size	CDR3 length	D gene	J gene	V gene	CDR3 DNA	CDR3 protein
.	15	.	TRBJ2-1	TRBV5-1	TGCGCCAGCGAGGGACCCCTCGGGCCACTCAATGAGCAGTTCTTC	CASEGPLGPLNEQFF
few	13	.	TRBJ2-3	TRBV29-1	TGCAGCGTTGCGGCATCTAGCACAGATACGCAGTATTTT	CSVAASSTDTQYF
.	13	.	TRBJ2-7	TRBV7-7	TGTGCCAGCAGCTTAGATTTAGGGGTCGAGCAGTACTTC	CASSLDLGVEQYF
.	13	.	TRBJ2-1	TRBV29-1	TGCAGCGTTAGGGGGAGCTCCTACAATGAGCAGTTCTTC	CSVRGSSYNEQFF
few	13	TRBD1	TRBJ1-5	TRBV6-2/TRBV6-3	TGTGCCAGCAGGCGACAGGGGGAGCAGCCCCAGCATTTT	CASRRQGEQPQHF
many	16	.	TRBJ2-6	TRBV5-5	TGTGCCAGCAGCTTTTTTAGCGTCTCTGGGGCCAACGTCCTGACTTTC	CASSFFSVSGANVLTF
.	14	TRBD1	TRBJ1-6	TRBV12-3/TRBV12-4	TGTGCCAGCGTCGACAGGGGAAATAATTCACCCCTCCACTTT	CASVDRGNNSPLHF
few	12	.	TRBJ2-1	TRBV7-9	TGTGCCAGCAGCTTCTCCCACAATGAGCAGTTCTTC	CASSFSHNEQFF
few	14	TRBD1	TRBJ2-7	TRBV12-3/TRBV12-4	TGTGCCAGCAGTTTTGGGACAGGGGAATACGAGCAGTACTTC	CASSFGTGEYEQYF
.	17	TRBD1	TRBJ1-5	TRBV6-5	TGTGCCAGCAGTTACTCCAGTAGGGGGCATAGCAATCAGCCCCAGCATTTT	CASSYSSRGHSNQPQHF
few	12	.	TRBJ2-1	TRBV25-1	TGTGCCAGCGGTCGGGTATACAATGAGCAGTTCTTC	CASGRVYNEQFF
few	14	TRBD2	TRBJ2-1	TRBV6-1	TGTGCCAGCAGTAAGGGACTAGCGGGAGCGGGGCAGTTCTTC	CASSKGLAGAGQFF
few	14	.	TRBJ2-2	TRBV27	TGTGCCAGCAGTCCCGACGCGAACACCGGGGAGCTGTTTTTT	CASSPDANTGELFF
.	15	.	TRBJ2-1	TRBV5-6	TGTGCCAGCAGCTACGGCCCCCTCTCCTACAATGAGCAGTTCTTC	CASSYGPLSYNEQFF
few	16	.	TRBJ1-6	TRBV7-9	TGTGCCAGCAGCTTAGGGTCTGGGGGCGCCGGTTCACCCCTCCACTTT	CASSLGSGGAGSPLHF
many	13	.	TRBJ2-3	TRBV6-5	TGTGCCAGCAGTGTCTCGGGTACAGATACGCAGTATTTT	CASSVSGTDTQYF